The 2 T cell receptor beta chains in this list originate from one sample, sequenced in a study of blood T cell repertoires in COVID-19. This table comes from immunoSEQ multiplex PCR, and its TCRdb copy is limited to in-frame clones, with some not included. Counted here are some 40,000 clones, more than 75% occurring once; the ten biggest clones make up approximately 14%. The sequenced sample consisted of peripheral blood. The receptors were sampled from a middle-aged man with active or convalescent COVID-19.

The chain is built from TRBV5-1 and TRBJ1-2; D unclear. The CDR3 spans 13 residues. The germline gives CDR1 SGHRS, CDR2 YFSETQ. V dropped 0 bases and J dropped 10 bases, with 13 bases sitting between them. The CDR3: CASSLAFGDLYTF. The DNA of the CDR3 is TGCGCCAGCAGCTTGGCCTTTGGAGATCTCTACACCTTC.

The rearrangement uses TRBV18 and TRBJ1-5; 9 nucleotides align to TRBD1. V trimming: 3 bases; J trimming: 7 bases; junction bases outside the gene matches: 10. Germline CDR1 reads KGHSH; CDR2 reads LQKENI. The CDR3 is made up of 16 amino acids. The CDR3 region has the DNA TGTGCCAGCTCACCTATGGAGGACAGGGGAAGGCAGCCCCAGCATTTT. This sequence encodes CASSPMEDRGRQPQHF.